This T cell receptor beta chain comes out of a study of T cell responses to AZD1222 COVID-19 vaccine (dated by TCRdb to about 2021). For the study in its entirety: A total of 233 trial participants underwent TCR sequencing, of whom 207 received two doses of AZD1222 and some 26 received two doses of the MenACWY control vaccine. Trial participants were enrolled by age into subgroups of 18-55, 56-69 and 70-plus years, and about 150, 27 and 61 TCR-sequenced participants, respectively, were included in these subgroups. The paper as a whole reports these results and caveats: Because no day 14 peak-response samples were available, repertoires were characterized only after the peak T cell response. Epitopes outside the regions mutated in the B.1.351 and B.1.1.7 variants were reportedly recognized by nearly half of the unique spike-specific TCRs. After two AZD1222 doses, spike-specific TCR breadth and depth were significantly higher than at day 0 and than in MenACWY recipients. Conclusions about previously exposed vaccinees are limited, since just five to seven AZD1222 recipients were seropositive for SARS-CoV-2 at baseline. In the small 56-69-year group, the increase in depth fell short of significance, most likely because of low power. Participants were mostly white British, with more females than males. The authors suggested clonal diversity may have been underestimated. Vaccine-associated CD4 TCRs spanned the whole spike protein, with dominant responses in regions 160-218 and 743-854.

The CDR3 regions of human TCRbeta chains were analyzed by immunosequencing. Per the original workflow: TCRs in the repertoires were matched against a reference library of SARS-CoV-2-specific TCRs that had been generated with the MIRA antigen-specificity platform. Breadth was defined as the fraction of unique TCRs that were SARS-CoV-2-associated, and depth was defined as the fraction of total T cells that were SARS-CoV-2-associated. Using the MIRA data, each spike-specific TCR was mapped to the spike region that the TCR reacts to and placed in a CD4 or CD8 class. Log10-transformed breadth and depth values were compared by one-way ANOVA with Sidak's multiple comparisons tests. This is the immuneACCESS table as TCRdb keeps it, with only in-frame sequences that have V and J called. A part of the clones is gone; compared with another copy, unresolved V genes explain less than half, and the rest is unexplained. The V and J calls and the clone size are those of that table, but D and trimming were determined from the DNA. Within this sample are around 81,000 clones, with approximately 89% of them counted one time only. In total, the top ten clones hold about 8% of the sample.

The time point label corresponds to: about 28 days (+/-7) after the second vaccine dose. Because spike-specific TCR depth and breadth did not differ between the two schedules, AZD1222 recipients who got a second dose at roughly 4 weeks were pooled with those who got a second dose at roughly 12 weeks. Vaccinee samples came from UK trials COV001 and COV002, including a single-blind randomized controlled phase 2/3 trial of AZD1222 (ChAdOx1 nCoV-19) in healthy adults. Trial participant PBMC samples were collected at day 0 and day 28 after the second dose for TCRbeta chain sequencing. This clone has a handful of counts. The antigen it binds to is not known. No quality values exist for individual bases; no much larger clone is one base distant. At the junction V is shortened by 6 bases and J by 8 bases, with 17 bases in between. The germline V gene provides CDR1 SGHRS and CDR2 YFSETQ. The CDR3 contains 13 residues, cysteine and phenylalanine counted. Only CDR3 DNA is held: 39 bases, read in frame from base 1.

The specimen comprised peripheral blood, sampled 28 days after the second AZD1222 dose. The clonotype originates from an adult who received the AZD1222 COVID-19 vaccine. Recombination joined TRBV5-1 with TRBJ1-2; TRBD1 is possibly the D segment (6 matching bases). The CDR3 region: CASTSTGLGGYTF. The bases are TGCGCCAGCACCTCGACAGGCCTGGGAGGCTACACCTTC.